Each of the 21 T cell receptor beta chains below was sequenced from the same sample in a study of shared clonotypes between healthy human individuals. Naive CD8 cells comprised CD45RO-negative, CCR7-positively selected cells, excluding terminally differentiated effector memory CD45RA+ cells. Some clones are missing from TCRdb's copy, which holds only in-frame ones; the method was immunoSEQ multiplex PCR. The sample carries around 650,000 clones, roughly 96% recorded once. Sample: naive CD8+ T cells sorted from blood. These receptors were collected from a woman aged 25 to 39 in good health.

The V gene is TRBV6-6, the J gene TRBJ2-5; D is possibly TRBD1 or TRBD2 (7 bases each). Trimming stripped 2 bases from V and 2 bases from J, with 12 bases between. The CDR3 has 15 amino acids. Looked up from germline, CDR1 is MNHNY and CDR2 is SVGAGI (reference sequence). This CDR3 reads CASSYGGGQQETQYF. In nucleotides, the CDR3 is TGTGCCAGCAGTTACGGGGGGGGACAGCAAGAGACCCAGTACTTC.

The rearrangement uses TRBV27 and TRBJ1-4; D is undetermined. This CDR3 is 13 amino acids long. Between the trimmed V and J ends, which lost 2 bases and 6 bases, there was a span of 7 bases. CDR1 and CDR2 (germline): MNHEY, SMNVEV (reference sequence). The CDR3 region has the DNA TGTGCCAGCAGTTTAACCAGGTATGAAAAACTGTTTTTT. Protein sequence: CASSLTRYEKLFF.

The V and J genes are TRBV19 and TRBJ2-1; 8 bases are a match to TRBD1. This CDR3 comprises 15 residues. With V trimmed by 4 bases and J by 4 bases, 6 bases remained unmatched. Germline CDR1 reads LNHDA; CDR2 reads SQIVND (reference sequence). CDR3 DNA sequence: TGTGCCAGTAGTAGAGACAGGGGCCAATACAATGAGCAGTTCTTC. Protein product: CASSRDRGQYNEQFF.

This chain connects TRBV11-2 to TRBJ2-2; D gene ambiguous. Trimming removed 5 bases at V and 4 bases at J, with 17 bases between. CDR3 size: 16 residues. The germline V gene has CDR1 SGHAT and CDR2 FQNNGV. The CDR3 is CASSPYSRPTTGELFF. The CDR3 region has the DNA TGTGCCAGCAGCCCATACTCGAGACCGACCACCGGGGAGCTGTTTTTT.

This chain uses TRBV6-5 with TRBJ2-7; tentatively, D is TRBD2 (5 bases). The germline V gene has CDR1 MNHEY and CDR2 SVGAGI. The V and J ends lost 4 bases and 3 bases respectively, with 16 bases between them. The CDR3 covers 15 residues. The CDR3 here is CASSSGGSGFYEQYF. CDR3 coding DNA: TGTGCCAGCAGTTCGGGTGGGAGTGGGTTCTACGAGCAGTACTTC.

In this sample, this clone turned up once. The V and J genes are TRBV19 and TRBJ1-2; 8 positions match TRBD1. Germline CDR1 is LNHDA and CDR2 is SQIVND (reference sequence). V lost 5 bases to trimming and J lost 8 bases; unmatched junction nucleotides: 10. The CDR3 is made up of 14 amino acids. The CDR3 reads CASSLGQGTGGYTF. The DNA of the CDR3 is TGTGCCAGTAGTCTTGGACAGGGAACAGGGGGCTACACCTTC.

This clone was recorded only once. The J gene is TRBJ2-2, the V gene TRBV5-1; 10 bases line up with TRBD2. V dropped 5 bases and J dropped 6; count of bases not matched to a gene: 10. The CDR3 covers 16 residues. In germline, CDR1 is SGHRS, CDR2 YFSETQ. The CDR3 protein is CASSRGLAGVAGELFF. CDR3 sequence (DNA): TGCGCCAGCAGTAGGGGGCTAGCGGGAGTAGCCGGGGAGCTGTTTTTT.

The rearrangement uses TRBV27 and TRBJ2-7; 7 bases agree with TRBD1. The length of the CDR3 is 14 residues. In germline, CDR1 is MNHEY, CDR2 SMNVEV (reference sequence). With V trimmed by 6 bases and J by 2 bases, 7 bases remained unmatched. As DNA, the CDR3 is TGTGCCAGCAGGACACAGGGGTTCGCCTACGAGCAGTACTTC. It yields the protein CASRTQGFAYEQYF.

The chain combines TRBV27 with TRBJ2-3; TRBD2 might be the D (5 bases). CDR1 is MNHEY and CDR2 is SMNVEV in the germline V gene (reference sequence). This CDR3 contains 18 residues. Trimming pared 5 bases from V and 0 bases from J, leaving 21 bases between. CDR3 sequence (DNA): TGTGCCAGCAGTGCACTCCCCACAGTGTGGACTAGCACAGATACGCAGTATTTT. Translation gives CASSALPTVWTSTDTQYF.

The rearrangement links TRBV27 to TRBJ2-2; D might be TRBD2 (6 bases). V shed 3 bases and J shed 4 bases, with 21 bases lying between them. CDR1 and CDR2 (germline): MNHEY, SMNVEV (reference sequence). The CDR3 loop spans 18 amino acids. Here the CDR3 reads CASSLRPYRDSSTGELFF. CDR3 in DNA: TGTGCCAGCAGTTTGCGCCCATACCGGGACTCATCCACCGGGGAGCTGTTTTTT.

This chain joins TRBV5-6 and TRBJ2-7, with TRBD2 matching 12 bases. The CDR3 loop spans 15 amino acids. CDR1 SGHDT and CDR2 YYEEEE come from the germline V gene. The junction had 3 bases not matched to a gene; V was cut back by 2 bases and J by 3 bases. As DNA, the CDR3 is TGTGCCAGCAGCTTTGGGACTAGCGGGTACTACGAGCAGTACTTC. Translating it yields CASSFGTSGYYEQYF.

This clone was seen a single time. This chain links TRBV27 with TRBJ2-1, with unresolved D. The CDR3 is 15 amino acids. Germline lookup yields CDR1 MNHEY and CDR2 SMNVEV (reference sequence). Deletions cut 0 bases from V and 10 bases from J, with 16 bases between. CDR3 nucleotide sequence: TGTGCCAGCAGTTTATCGAACGATATATCGAGGGAGCAGTTCTTC. Protein: CASSLSNDISREQFF.

The chain couples TRBV28 to TRBJ1-1, with 8 bases lining up with TRBD1. The germline V gene encodes CDR1 MDHEN and CDR2 SYDVKM. V dropped 5 bases and J dropped 1; count of bases not matched to a gene: 6. This CDR3 comprises 15 residues. CDR3 residues: CASSQDREWNTEAFF. The CDR3 nucleotides are TGTGCCAGCAGTCAGGACAGGGAGTGGAACACTGAAGCTTTCTTT.

The gene calls are TRBV7-6 and TRBJ2-1; the D gene is possibly TRBD2 (6 bases). The CDR3 loop spans 16 amino acids. V lost 1 base, J lost 6 bases, and 16 bases lay in between. CDR1 and CDR2 (germline): SGHVS, FNYEAQ. The CDR3 sequence is CASSLEMTGDFNEQFF. In nucleotides, the CDR3 is TGTGCCAGCAGCTTAGAGATGACGGGAGATTTCAATGAGCAGTTCTTC.

This clone came up once. This chain connects TRBV27 to TRBJ1-1, with a weak D call TRBD1 (6 bases). CDR1 is MNHEY, CDR2 SMNVEV, per germline (reference sequence). This CDR3 spans 14 amino acids. The V end lost 4 bases, the J end lost 7 bases, and 16 bases lay between the germline ends. The DNA of the CDR3 is TGTGCCAGCAGTTCAAAGGGGGGGGATAATGAAGCTTTCTTT. As protein: CASSSKGGDNEAFF.

This clone showed up just a few times. The rearrangement joins TRBV9 to TRBJ2-7, with 14 bases identical to TRBD2. Per the germline V gene, CDR1 is SGDLS and CDR2 is YYNGEE. V shed 3 bases, J shed 7 bases, and the junction held 6 bases outside the gene matches. The CDR3 has 15 residues. This CDR3 is CASSEGTSGGLEQYF. The CDR3 coding sequence is TGTGCCAGCAGCGAGGGGACTAGCGGGGGCTTGGAGCAGTACTTC.

The V and J genes are TRBV25-1 and TRBJ2-5; 7 nucleotides agree with TRBD2. CDR3 length: 16 amino acids. CDR1 is MGHDK and CDR2 is SYGVNS in the germline V gene. After removal of 1 base from V and 2 bases from J, the junction contained 7 bases not matched to a gene. CDR3 sequence (DNA): TGTGCCAGCAGTGAATGGGCCGGGGGGATACAAGAGACCCAGTACTTC. It yields the protein CASSEWAGGIQETQYF.

This chain connects TRBV28 to TRBJ2-7, with D possibly TRBD2 on 6 matching bases. There are 14 residues in the CDR3. From germline, CDR1 is MDHEN and CDR2 SYDVKM. Trimming took 2 bases from V and 4 from J, leaving 12 bases between them. The DNA for the CDR3 is TGTGCCAGCAGTTTAACCCAGACTAGATACGAGCAGTACTTC. Protein sequence: CASSLTQTRYEQYF.

The CDR3 region is CASSPGRPYEQYF. CDR3 nucleotide sequence: TGTGCCAGCAGCCCGGGACGACCCTACGAGCAGTACTTC. J is TRBJ2-7 and V is TRBV9; D is perhaps TRBD1 or TRBD2 (5 bases each). The germline V gene encodes CDR1 SGDLS and CDR2 YYNGEE. The CDR3 extends over 13 amino acids. Trimming shortened V by 4 bases and J by 2 bases, and 10 bases separated the two germline ends.

This chain joins TRBV5-4 and TRBJ2-4; TRBD2 agrees at 11 bases. Germline V gene data show CDR1 as SGHNT and CDR2 as YYREEE (reference sequence). Trimming removed 3 bases from V and 8 bases from J; junction bases left unmatched: 4. The CDR3 length is 14 residues. The CDR3 sequence is CASSSGLAGYIQYF. DNA of the CDR3: TGTGCCAGCAGCTCCGGACTAGCGGGTTACATTCAGTACTTC.

The chain is built from TRBV30 and TRBJ1-1; D uncertain. The germline V and J ends were trimmed by 0 bases and 7 bases, with 12 bases remaining between them. Germline loops: CDR1 GTSNPN, CDR2 SVGIG (reference sequence). This CDR3 region has 13 residues. The CDR3 DNA sequence: TGTGCCTGGAGTGTACTCGGGGAGGGTGAAGCTTTCTTT. Protein sequence: CAWSVLGEGEAFF. Based on the CDR3 plus reference TRBV30 and TRBJ1-1, the full variable domain is SQTIHQWPATLVQPVGSPLSLECTVEGTSNPNLYWYRQAAGRGLQLLFYSVGIGQISSEVPQNLSASRPQDRQFILSSKKLLLSDSGFYLCAWSVLGEGEAFFGQGTRLTVV.